The 8 T cell receptor beta chains listed next were all sequenced from one sample in a study of HIV-infected patients and healthy controls. One entry per CDR3 protein results from TCRdb running MiXCR on the 5' RACE reads. The data show around 62,000 distinct CDR3 sequences, with over 15% seen just once and about 1.5% held by the top ten. Specimen: CD4+ T cells from blood. These receptors originate from a human donor in good health.

The V and J genes are TRBV14 and TRBJ1-6, with 7 bases fitting TRBD1. Germline-derived CDR1 and CDR2 are SGHDN and FVKESK. The ends lost 0 bases at V and 11 bases at J; junction bases unmatched: 16. This CDR3 contains 18 residues. This chain's CDR3 is CASSQDTRGRTVFPPLHF. In DNA, the CDR3 is TGTGCCAGCAGCCAAGATACTAGGGGGCGGACCGTATTTCCACCCCTCCACTTT.

A few counts support this clonotype. The gene calls are TRBV7-2 and TRBJ1-2; no definite D call. The V end lost 3 bases, the J end lost 4 bases, and 21 bases lay between the germline ends. CDR1 is SGHTA, CDR2 FQGNSA, per germline. The CDR3 runs to 17 residues. The DNA for the CDR3 is TGTGCCAGCAGCTTTCCCCCCCCTCTGGGAAACCTCTATGGCTACACCTTC. It specifies CASSFPPPLGNLYGYTF.

This clonotype has just a few counts. J is TRBJ1-4 and V is TRBV7-9, with 8 bases identical to TRBD1. The CDR3 is made up of 13 amino acids. Germline trimming cut 5 bases from V and 11 bases from J; bases unmatched to any gene: 7. Germline CDR1 SEHNR, CDR2 FQNEAQ (reference sequence). The CDR3 DNA is TGTGCCAGCAGCGCGGACAGGGCACGGAAACTGTTTTTT. Residues: CASSADRARKLFF.

This clonotype was observed a few times. The CDR3 loop reads CASSLRLTGSNEQFF. The CDR3 DNA reads as TGTGCCAGCAGCTTAAGGTTAACAGGTAGCAATGAGCAGTTCTTC. The chain carries TRBV7-3 and TRBJ2-1; D may be TRBD1 (5 bases). The V gene's germline CDR1 is SGHTA and CDR2 FQGTGA. The germline V and J ends were trimmed by 1 base and 6 bases, with 13 bases remaining between them. CDR3 length equals 15 residues.

This clonotype was seen at least ten times. The V gene is TRBV3-1, the J gene TRBJ1-5; tentatively, D is TRBD1 (5 bases). The CDR3 is 15 amino acids. Germline V gene data show CDR1 as LGHDT and CDR2 as YNNKEL (reference sequence). V was cut by 1 base and J by 0 bases, with 7 bases left in between. The CDR3 DNA reads TGTGCCAGCAGCCAAGGCACAGGTAGCAATCAGCCCCAGCATTTT. Encoded protein: CASSQGTGSNQPQHF. Drawing the rest from reference TRBV3-1 and TRBJ1-5, the complete variable domain is DTAVSQTPKYLVTQMGNDKSIKCEQNLGHDTMYWYKQDSKKFLKIMFSYNNKELIINETVPNRFSPKSPDKAHLNLHINSLELGDSAVYFCASSQGTGSNQPQHFGDGTRLSIL.

The chain uses TRBV3-1 and TRBJ1-2, with 8 bases matching TRBD1. The V gene's germline CDR1 is LGHDT and CDR2 YNNKEL (reference sequence). J gave up 5 bases and V 0 bases, and 2 bases lay outside the gene matches. The CDR3 consists of 14 residues. CDR3 amino acids: CASSQDRGLYGYTF. The DNA of the CDR3 is TGTGCCAGCAGCCAAGACAGGGGGCTTTATGGCTACACCTTC.

This clonotype was detected a few times. The V gene is TRBV29-1, the J gene TRBJ2-3, with 7 bases aligning to TRBD2. J was trimmed by 2 bases and V by 4 bases; bases with no gene match: 9. The CDR3 is 15 amino acids. CDR1 is SQVTM, CDR2 ANQGSEA, per germline. The CDR3 protein is CSVGVVGGNTDTQYF. CDR3 sequence (DNA): TGCAGCGTTGGAGTTGTGGGAGGGAACACAGATACGCAGTATTTT.

This clonotype occurred many times. The V gene is TRBV4-1, the J gene TRBJ2-1, with D perhaps TRBD2 (6 bases). The CDR3 covers 14 residues. The V and J ends lost 4 bases and 6 bases respectively, with 13 bases between them. CDR1 is MGHRA, CDR2 YSYEKL, per germline. The CDR3 region has the DNA TGCGCCAGCAGCCGAGGGACGCGGGGCAATGAGCAGTTCTTC. This gives the protein CASSRGTRGNEQFF.